This section outlines one T cell receptor beta chain sequence together with its context. Its antigen is currently unknown. This CDR3 is built from 14 residues. Germline lookup yields CDR1 LNHDA and CDR2 SQIVND (reference sequence). Unmatched junction bases numbered 7, after V lost 6 bases and J lost 7 bases. Expressed TCRB transcripts got sequenced, as all isolated RNA was reverse transcribed. This table comes from immunoSEQ multiplex PCR, and its TCRdb copy is limited to in-frame clones, with some not included. The data contain about 270,000 clones, 13% to 15% of them singletons. This entry belongs to a study of beta chain features in type 1 diabetes. Naive, central memory, regulatory and stem cell-like memory cells within the CD4+ compartment were sorted using CD45RO/CCR7/CD25/CD127/CD95/CD27. Study results and caveats: For patients and controls alike, PCR might favor shorter templates to the same degree. Junctions at VDJ sites from type 1 diabetes patients had fewer insertions and more deletions.

This clonotype originated in a woman between 40 and 55 years old in good health. The sample taken for sequencing was naive CD4+ T cells from blood. This chain connects TRBV19 to TRBJ1-5; 9 bases line up with TRBD1. The CDR3: CASSTGGAEQPQHF. The CDR3 bases are TGTGCCAGTAGCACAGGGGGCGCGGAACAGCCCCAGCATTTT.